One sample yielded the 18 T cell receptor beta chains listed below, sequenced in a study of T cell changes during pregnancy in multiple sclerosis. The data were produced by immunoSEQ multiplex PCR, yet TCRdb's version contains in-frame clones alone and is incomplete. The data contain about 74,000 clones, just under 95% of them seen just once; the ten biggest clones take up roughly 3.3%. Sequenced material: peripheral blood, taken after pregnancy. The receptor set was obtained from a female donor in good health, enrolled as a control in a pregnancy study.

The V and J genes are TRBV2 and TRBJ2-4, with D possibly being TRBD1 (6 bases). The CDR3 is made up of 13 amino acids. CDR1 is SNHLY, CDR2 FYNNEI, per germline. V lost 5 bases, J lost 5 bases, and 10 bases lay in between. CDR3 DNA sequence: TGTGCCAGCAGTTCGAACAGGGAAAACATTCAGTACTTC. Residues: CASSSNRENIQYF.

The chain carries TRBV28 and TRBJ2-1; 11 nucleotides align to TRBD2. This CDR3 has 16 amino acids. J was trimmed by 4 bases and V by 6 bases; bases with no gene match: 8. Germline V gene sequence: CDR1 MDHEN, CDR2 SYDVKM. The CDR3 here is CASRSSGRWGYNEQFF. The CDR3 DNA reads TGTGCCAGCAGGTCTAGCGGGAGGTGGGGTTACAATGAGCAGTTCTTC.

This chain joins TRBV4-1 and TRBJ2-1; D is possibly TRBD1 (6 bases). Per the germline V gene, CDR1 is MGHRA and CDR2 is YSYEKL. Trimming removed 0 bases from V and 2 bases from J, with 8 bases in between. The CDR3 totals 15 residues. CDR3 in amino acids: CASSQDGDTYNEQFF. In DNA form, the CDR3 reads TGCGCCAGCAGCCAAGATGGGGACACCTACAATGAGCAGTTCTTC.

Relative to its sample, this clone is medium-sized. The chain recombines TRBV21-1 with TRBJ2-1; TRBD1 reflects the table's D call only, with no check against the DNA. TRBV21-1 is listed as a pseudogene. The CDR3 is 12 residues long. The chain's CDR3 is CASSRILGGMLF. The CDR3 DNA reads TGTGCCAGCAGCAGAATCTTAGGGGGAATGCTCTTC.

The V call is TRBV6-6, the J call TRBJ2-3; 7 bases match TRBD2. This CDR3 comprises 14 residues. The V segment lost 4 bases and the J segment 14 bases; nucleotides outside the gene matches: 15. Per germline, CDR1 MNHNY and CDR2 SVGAGI (reference sequence). The CDR3 reads CASSSLVEAGSSYF. The CDR3 coding sequence is TGTGCCAGCAGTTCCCTTGTTGAAGCGGGGTCCTCGTATTTT.

J is TRBJ1-1 and V is TRBV28; D may be TRBD1 (6 bases). The germline gives CDR1 MDHEN, CDR2 SYDVKM. This CDR3 is 13 amino acids long. For the CDR3, the DNA is TGTGTCCTAAGTGGACAGCCAGACACTGAAGCTTTCTTT. It translates to CVLSGQPDTEAFF.

The chain employs TRBV5-1 and TRBJ2-3; TRBD2 aligns across 8 bases. Germline V gene sequence: CDR1 SGHRS, CDR2 YFSETQ. V shed 4 bases and J 6 bases; nucleotides not matched to a gene: 4. This CDR3 region has 13 residues. CDR3 loop: CASSTGGADTQYF. The DNA for the CDR3 is TGCGCCAGCAGCACCGGGGGGGCGGATACGCAGTATTTT.

V and J are TRBV9 and TRBJ2-3, with D perhaps matching TRBD2 (5 bases). This CDR3 has 16 residues. Germline CDR1 and CDR2: SGDLS and YYNGEE. V shed 3 bases and J shed 2 bases, with 16 bases lying between them. The CDR3 region is CASSGPSLRLTDTQYF. The DNA for the CDR3 is TGTGCCAGCAGCGGACCTAGCTTACGACTCACAGATACGCAGTATTTT.

The chain links TRBV6-1 to TRBJ2-3, with TRBD2 identical over 7 bases. V gave up 9 bases and J gave up 4 bases; unmatched junction bases: 13. This CDR3 is built from 15 residues. Germline lookup yields CDR1 MNHNS and CDR2 SASEGT. CDR3 in amino acids: CASRTTSPHPDTQYF. The CDR3 region has the DNA TGTGCCAGTAGAACGACTAGCCCGCATCCAGATACGCAGTATTTT.

J is TRBJ1-1 and V is TRBV14, with D maybe TRBD1 (5 bases). Germline CDR1 reads SGHDN; CDR2 reads FVKESK. With 2 bases removed from V and 7 bases from J, the gap between germline ends came to 14 bases. The CDR3 has 14 residues. Here the CDR3 DNA reads TGTGCCAGCAGCCAACACAATCAGGGAATTGAAGCTTTCTTT. Protein: CASSQHNQGIEAFF.

The chain couples TRBV6-6 to TRBJ2-1, with TRBD2 identical over 8 bases. The CDR3 sequence is 16 residues long. V trimming: 2 bases; J trimming: 12 bases; junction bases outside the gene matches: 15. The germline gives CDR1 MNHNY, CDR2 SVGAGI (reference sequence). The CDR3 reads CASSYPSGGAFSRQFF. The CDR3 coding sequence is TGTGCCAGCAGTTACCCCTCCGGGGGGGCTTTTTCTAGGCAGTTCTTC.

CDR3 amino acids: CASSLSTDLMNTEAFF. DNA of the CDR3: TGTGCCAGCTCACTTTCAACAGACCTTATGAACACTGAAGCTTTCTTT. The rearrangement links TRBV18 to TRBJ1-1; the D is unclear. The CDR3 is 16 residues long. Trimming removed 4 bases from V and 0 bases from J, with 15 bases in between. Germline lookup yields CDR1 KGHSH and CDR2 LQKENI.

V gene TRBV4-3 combines with J gene TRBJ2-2; TRBD2 matches at 8 bases. Germline V lookup: CDR1 LGHNA, CDR2 YSLEER. Trimming cost V 3 bases and J 0 bases; bases outside gene matches: 9. This CDR3 is 18 amino acids long. CDR3 protein: CASSQSPGLETNTGELFF. Written as DNA, the CDR3 is TGCGCCAGCAGCCAGTCTCCGGGACTAGAAACGAACACCGGGGAGCTGTTTTTT.

The chain is built from TRBV11-2 and TRBJ2-7; TRBD2 aligns across 10 bases. With V trimmed by 4 bases and J by 3 bases, 3 bases remained unmatched. Germline V gene lookup returns CDR1 SGHAT and CDR2 FQNNGV. CDR3 length: 14 amino acids. CDR3 residues: CASSSRTSGYEQYF. In nucleotides, the CDR3 is TGTGCCAGCAGCTCCAGGACTAGCGGCTACGAGCAGTACTTC. The full variable domain, in which reference TRBV11-2 and TRBJ2-7 provide the parts outside the CDR3, is EAGVAQSPRYKIIEKRQSVAFWCNPISGHATLYWYQQILGQGPKLLIQFQNNGVVDDSQLPKDRFSAERLKGVDSTLKIQPAKLEDSAVYLCASSSRTSGYEQYFGPGTRLTVT.

This clone appeared a single time. The chain uses TRBV9 and TRBJ1-6; TRBD1 is a possible D gene (6 bases). Germline loops: CDR1 SGDLS, CDR2 YYNGEE. This CDR3 has 14 residues. Trimming cost V 3 bases and J 8 bases, with 12 bases left between them. This CDR3 reads CASSEGDGHSPLHF. The CDR3 nucleotides read TGTGCCAGCAGCGAGGGGGACGGACATTCACCCCTCCACTTT.

The V gene is TRBV5-4, the J gene TRBJ2-1, with 9 bases identical to TRBD1. CDR1 is SGHNT, CDR2 YYREEE, per germline (reference sequence). J lost 6 bases, V lost 4 bases, and 2 bases had no gene match. The CDR3 contains 13 residues. For the CDR3, the DNA is TGTGCCAGCAGCCTGGGACAGGGCAATGAGCAGTTCTTC. Its translation: CASSLGQGNEQFF.

This chain uses TRBV5-4 with TRBJ1-2; no clear D gene. Germline lookup yields CDR1 SGHNT and CDR2 YYREEE (reference sequence). This CDR3 has 14 residues. V was trimmed by 4 bases and J by 5 bases, leaving 15 bases between them. CDR3 sequence: CASSPGWDHYGYTF. The CDR3 DNA follows: TGTGCCAGCAGCCCGGGGTGGGATCATTATGGCTACACCTTC.

This chain connects TRBV9 to TRBJ2-3; no clear D gene. V lost 4 bases and J lost 2, with 5 bases in between. The CDR3 covers 12 residues. Germline loops: CDR1 SGDLS, CDR2 YYNGEE. The CDR3 nucleotides read TGTGCCAGCAGCATCAACACAGATACGCAGTATTTT. It is translated as CASSINTDTQYF. Complete variable domain (other parts from reference TRBV9 and TRBJ2-3): DSGVTQTPKHLITATGQRVTLRCSPRSGDLSVYWYQQSLDQGLQFLIQYYNGEERAKGNILERFSAQQFPDLHSELNLSSLELGDSALYFCASSINTDTQYFGPGTRLTVL.